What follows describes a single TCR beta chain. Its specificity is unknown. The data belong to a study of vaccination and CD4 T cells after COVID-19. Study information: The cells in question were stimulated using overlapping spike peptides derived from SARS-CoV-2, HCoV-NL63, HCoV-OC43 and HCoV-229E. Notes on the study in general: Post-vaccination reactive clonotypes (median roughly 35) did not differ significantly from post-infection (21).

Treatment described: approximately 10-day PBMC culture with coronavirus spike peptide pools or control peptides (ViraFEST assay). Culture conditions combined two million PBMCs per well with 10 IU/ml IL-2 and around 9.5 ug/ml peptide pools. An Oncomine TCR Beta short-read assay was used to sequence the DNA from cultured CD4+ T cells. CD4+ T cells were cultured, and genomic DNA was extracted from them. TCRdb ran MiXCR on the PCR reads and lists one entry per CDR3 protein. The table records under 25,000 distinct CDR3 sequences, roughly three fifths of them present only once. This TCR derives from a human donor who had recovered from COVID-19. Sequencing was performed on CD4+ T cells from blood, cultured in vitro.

CDR3 residues: CASSLPFSPLHF. The CDR3 nucleotides are TGTGCCAGCAGCTTGCCCTTTTCACCCCTCCACTTT. The chain uses TRBV7-2 and TRBJ1-6; no clear D gene. V was pared by 3 bases and J by 9 bases, with 6 bases between. This CDR3 is built from 12 residues. The germline CDR1 and CDR2 sequences are SGHTA and FQGNSA.